The 27 T cell receptor beta chains below all came from one sample that was sequenced in a study of T cell clones after liver transplantation. Some clones are missing from TCRdb's copy, which holds only in-frame ones; the method was immunoSEQ multiplex PCR. The sample lists about 33,000 clones, around 94% occurring once. The source was CD8+ T cells from blood, collected 12 months after liver transplant. Source of these receptors: a human patient who received a liver transplant. Some T cells here may be from the graft donor.

J is TRBJ1-2 and V is TRBV7-8; 8 bases are shared with TRBD1. The junction had 4 bases not matched to a gene; V was cut back by 1 base and J by 0 bases. The CDR3 extends over 16 amino acids. The germline V gene encodes CDR1 SGHVS and CDR2 FQNEAQ. CDR3 DNA sequence: TGTGCCAGCAGCTTAGGGACAGGGATCTCTAACTATGGCTACACCTTC. Residues: CASSLGTGISNYGYTF.

The V gene is TRBV10-3, the J gene TRBJ2-7, with D perhaps TRBD2 (5 bases). Germline V gene sequence: CDR1 ENHRY, CDR2 SYGVKD. V lost 2 bases to trimming and J lost 2 bases, with 16 bases between them. The CDR3 has 16 residues. The CDR3 is CAISETETGIPYEQYF. The CDR3 nucleotides read TGTGCCATCAGTGAGACTGAAACCGGGATCCCCTACGAGCAGTACTTC.

J is TRBJ1-5 and V is TRBV7-7; a possible D gene is TRBD1 (6 bases). The CDR3 loop spans 18 amino acids. V was cut by 5 bases and J by 0 bases, with 20 bases left in between. CDR1 is SSHAT and CDR2 is FNYEAQ in the germline V gene (reference sequence). CDR3 sequence: CASSTSRGQEPSNQPQHF. The DNA for the CDR3 is TGTGCCAGCAGCACATCCCGGGGGCAGGAACCTAGCAATCAGCCCCAGCATTTT.

The chain has TRBV4-3 and TRBJ2-7; 8 positions match TRBD2. V was clipped by 0 bases and J by 2 bases; unmatched bases: 12. This CDR3 is 18 amino acids long. Germline assignment: CDR1 LGHNA and CDR2 YSLEER. The CDR3 DNA reads as TGCGCCAGCAGCCAAGATCAAGGTAGCGGGGAGCTACCCTACGAGCAGTACTTC. It is translated as CASSQDQGSGELPYEQYF.

Only one count was recorded for this clone. CDR3 sequence: CAISRDRADTGELFF. CDR3 DNA sequence: TGTGCCATCAGCCGGGACAGGGCCGACACCGGGGAGCTGTTTTTT. The chain joins TRBV10-3 to TRBJ2-2; 9 nucleotides match TRBD1. Germline CDR1 ENHRY, CDR2 SYGVKD. The V gene end was trimmed by 6 bases and the J gene end by 3 bases; junction bases not matched to a gene: 5. The CDR3 is made up of 15 amino acids.

V is TRBV7-8 and J is TRBJ2-5, with 12 bases identical to TRBD2. J gave up 2 bases and V 6 bases, and 16 bases lay outside the gene matches. CDR3 length: 19 amino acids. Germline CDR1 SGHVS, CDR2 FQNEAQ. CDR3: CASRNKGLAGGPGQETQYF. The DNA for the CDR3 is TGTGCCAGCAGAAACAAAGGGCTAGCGGGAGGGCCAGGTCAAGAGACCCAGTACTTC.

The chain combines TRBV6-5 with TRBJ1-1; D not certain. Trimming took 2 bases from V and 3 from J, leaving 7 bases between them. The CDR3 is 13 residues long. CDR1 is MNHEY and CDR2 is SVGAGI in the germline V gene. The CDR3 nucleotides are TGTGCCAGCAGTTACGGCCGATACACTGAAGCTTTCTTT. Amino acids: CASSYGRYTEAFF.

The chain employs TRBV19 and TRBJ1-4, with D perhaps TRBD1 (5 bases). CDR1 is LNHDA and CDR2 is SQIVND in the germline V gene (reference sequence). The V and J ends lost 4 bases and 1 base respectively, with 10 bases between them. The CDR3 totals 15 residues. The CDR3 loop is CASSRGTETNEKLFF. The CDR3 nucleotides read TGTGCCAGTAGTAGGGGGACGGAAACTAATGAAAAACTGTTTTTT.

The CDR3 DNA is TGTGCCAGCAGCTTAAGGCCAGGGGAGGCGGTCTATGGCTACACCTTC. This translates into CASSLRPGEAVYGYTF. V gene TRBV7-2 combines with J gene TRBJ1-2, with D possibly being TRBD1 (6 bases). Germline CDR1 SGHTA, CDR2 FQGNSA. V lost 2 bases and J 4 bases, leaving 17 bases between the germline ends. The CDR3 runs to 16 residues.

The rearrangement links TRBV29-1 to TRBJ2-7, with D possibly being TRBD2 (6 bases). Germline CDR1 is SQVTM and CDR2 is ANQGSEA. The CDR3 consists of 12 residues. V shed 3 bases and J shed 6 bases, with 12 bases lying between them. CDR3 DNA: TGCAGCGTTGATGGCGGGGATTTCGAGCAGTACTTC. Protein sequence: CSVDGGDFEQYF.

The genes are TRBV7-2 and TRBJ2-1; 16 bases fit TRBD2. Germline lookup yields CDR1 SGHTA and CDR2 FQGNSA. The CDR3 consists of 18 residues. V lost 3 bases and J lost 8; bases outside the gene matches: 10. CDR3 in DNA: TGTGCCAGCAGCTTTGGGACTAGCGGGAGGGGTATGAGGGATGAGCAGTTCTTC. Translating gives CASSFGTSGRGMRDEQFF. The full variable domain, its missing parts supplied by reference TRBV7-2 and TRBJ2-1, is GAGVSQSPSNKVTEKGKDVELRCDPISGHTALYWYRQSLGQGLEFLIYFQGNSAPDKSGLPSDRFSAERTGGSVSTLTIQRTQQEDSAVYLCASSFGTSGRGMRDEQFFGPGTRLTVL.

The rearrangement links TRBV19 to TRBJ2-5; D is uncertain. Deletions cut 4 bases from V and 3 bases from J, with 12 bases between. Germline V gene lookup returns CDR1 LNHDA and CDR2 SQIVND (reference sequence). The CDR3 totals 14 residues. The chain's CDR3 is CASSTPAIEETQYF. The CDR3 DNA reads TGTGCCAGTAGTACACCAGCTATTGAAGAGACCCAGTACTTC. Looking up the rest from reference TRBV19 and TRBJ2-5 gives the full variable domain: DGGITQSPKYLFRKEGQNVTLSCEQNLNHDAMYWYRQDPGQGLRLIYYSQIVNDFQKGDIAEGYSVSREKKESFPLTVTSAQKNPTAFYLCASSTPAIEETQYFGPGTRLLVL.

This chain connects TRBV27 to TRBJ1-2; TRBD1 matches at 12 bases. This CDR3 is 15 amino acids long. Germline V gene lookup returns CDR1 MNHEY and CDR2 SMNVEV (reference sequence). Germline trimming cut 5 bases from V and 8 bases from J; bases unmatched to any gene: 9. The CDR3: CASSTPGQGAGGYTF. As DNA, the CDR3 is TGTGCCAGCAGTACTCCGGGACAGGGGGCGGGGGGCTACACCTTC.

This chain uses TRBV2 with TRBJ2-7; 8 bases match TRBD2. This CDR3 comprises 17 residues. From germline, CDR1 is SNHLY and CDR2 FYNNEI. Trimming took 4 bases from V and 0 from J; bases not matched to a gene: 11. CDR3 nucleotide sequence: TGTGCCAGCAGTGGGCCCCAACTAGCGGCTAGCTCCTACGAGCAGTACTTC. Translated: CASSGPQLAASSYEQYF.

The chain uses TRBV7-8 and TRBJ2-7; perhaps TRBD2 as D (5 bases). CDR3 size: 14 residues. Trimming removed 2 bases from V and 7 bases from J, with 15 bases in between. The germline V gene encodes CDR1 SGHVS and CDR2 FQNEAQ. The CDR3 nucleotides are TGTGCCAGCAGCTTACGTCCGGGGTCGGGGGAGCAGTACTTC. It yields the protein CASSLRPGSGEQYF.

This clone was counted a single time. The J gene is TRBJ2-1, the V gene TRBV11-3, with TRBD2 identical over 8 bases. Trimming took 5 bases from V and 8 from J; bases not matched to a gene: 8. The CDR3 loop spans 14 amino acids. Germline V gives CDR1 SGHNT, CDR2 YENEEA. In DNA form, the CDR3 reads TGTGCCAGCAGCGTATACGGACTAGCCGATGAGCAGTTCTTC. Its protein is CASSVYGLADEQFF.

The V gene is TRBV9, the J gene TRBJ2-1; D possibly matches TRBD1 or TRBD2 (5 bases each). Germline CDR1 reads SGDLS; CDR2 reads YYNGEE. Trimming shortened V by 0 bases and J by 0 bases, and 7 bases separated the two germline ends. This CDR3 spans 15 amino acids. In DNA, the CDR3 is TGTGCCAGCAGCGTAGTGGGGGTCTCCTACAATGAGCAGTTCTTC. Translation gives CASSVVGVSYNEQFF.

This clone was counted a single time. The chain combines TRBV30 with TRBJ1-1, with unresolved D. The V end lost 2 bases, the J end lost 5 bases, and 15 bases lay between the germline ends. The CDR3 has 14 residues. CDR1 is GTSNPN, CDR2 SVGIG, per germline (reference sequence). The CDR3 here is CAWSPRHLGTEAFF. The CDR3 DNA reads as TGTGCCTGGAGTCCTCGACACTTGGGGACTGAAGCTTTCTTT. Drawing the rest from reference TRBV30 and TRBJ1-1, the complete variable domain is SQTIHQWPATLVQPVGSPLSLECTVEGTSNPNLYWYRQAAGRGLQLLFYSVGIGQISSEVPQNLSASRPQDRQFILSSKKLLLSDSGFYLCAWSPRHLGTEAFFGQGTRLTVV.

The CDR3 loop is CASSFYGLNTEAFF. The CDR3 DNA sequence: TGCGCCAGCAGCTTTTACGGCCTGAACACTGAAGCTTTCTTT. The chain joins TRBV5-1 to TRBJ1-1; D is uncertain. Germline CDR1 SGHRS, CDR2 YFSETQ. The CDR3 has 14 amino acids. The ends were cut back, 2 bases at V and 0 bases at J, with 8 bases in the middle.

The rearrangement joins TRBV28 to TRBJ1-1; maybe TRBD1 (5 bases). CDR1 is MDHEN and CDR2 is SYDVKM in the germline V gene. V gave up 3 bases and J gave up 5 bases, with 10 bases separating them. The CDR3 extends over 13 amino acids. CDR3 amino acids: CASSFRGVTEAFF. The CDR3 bases are TGTGCCAGCAGTTTCCGGGGGGTTACTGAAGCTTTCTTT.

This clone was found once. This chain uses TRBV19 with TRBJ1-5; D ambiguous. V was clipped by 0 bases and J by 8 bases, with 8 bases between them. This CDR3 is built from 13 residues. CDR1 and CDR2 from the germline V gene are LNHDA and SQIVND (reference sequence). DNA for the CDR3: TGTGCCAGTAGTATAGATCGGGAGGAGCCCCAGCATTTT. Encoded protein: CASSIDREEPQHF.

This chain links TRBV6-5 with TRBJ2-1; 9 nucleotides match TRBD2. Looked up from germline, CDR1 is MNHEY and CDR2 is SVGAGI. V shed 7 bases and J 4 bases; nucleotides not matched to a gene: 8. The CDR3 totals 15 residues. The CDR3 loop is CASTNKAGGYNEQFF. The CDR3 bases are TGTGCCAGCACCAACAAAGCGGGAGGTTACAATGAGCAGTTCTTC.

V is TRBV19 and J is TRBJ2-2; TRBD2 aligns across 10 bases. V was pared by 4 bases and J by 5 bases, with 1 base of the junction left unmatched. The CDR3 length is 14 residues. The germline V gene has CDR1 LNHDA and CDR2 SQIVND (reference sequence). As DNA, the CDR3 is TGTGCCAGTAGTAAAGCGGGAGGGACCGGGGAGCTGTTTTTT. It is translated as CASSKAGGTGELFF.

The chain is built from TRBV27 and TRBJ1-1, with D possibly matching TRBD1 (5 bases). The CDR3 runs to 14 residues. The germline V gene has CDR1 MNHEY and CDR2 SMNVEV (reference sequence). V shed 5 bases and J shed 4 bases, with 14 bases lying between them. The CDR3 loop is CASSPSLQGTEAFF. The CDR3 coding sequence is TGTGCCAGCAGTCCATCCCTCCAGGGCACTGAAGCTTTCTTT.

This chain uses TRBV10-3 with TRBJ1-5; D remains unclear. Germline V gene lookup returns CDR1 ENHRY and CDR2 SYGVKD. This CDR3 spans 12 amino acids. With 11 bases removed from V and 2 bases from J, the gap between germline ends came to 10 bases. CDR3 loop: CALGEGNQPQHF. CDR3 in DNA: TGTGCCCTCGGGGAGGGCAATCAGCCCCAGCATTTT.

The chain joins TRBV6-6 to TRBJ2-2; the match to TRBD1 covers 8 bases. Germline V gene data show CDR1 as MNHNY and CDR2 as SVGAGI (reference sequence). Losses at the gene ends were 1 base for V and 7 bases for J; bases not matched to a gene: 5. The CDR3 totals 15 residues. CDR3 loop: CASSYYQGAVGELFF. The DNA for the CDR3 is TGTGCCAGCAGTTACTATCAGGGGGCGGTCGGGGAGCTGTTTTTT.

V and J are TRBV7-9 and TRBJ1-3; the D is unclear. The germline V gene encodes CDR1 SEHNR and CDR2 FQNEAQ (reference sequence). This CDR3 comprises 16 residues. Trimming took 4 bases from V and 0 from J, leaving 13 bases between them. DNA of the CDR3: TGTGCCAGCAGCTCGCCGCTGGGTACCTCTGGAAACACCATATATTTT. Its protein product is CASSSPLGTSGNTIYF. The full variable domain, in which reference TRBV7-9 and TRBJ1-3 provide the parts outside the CDR3, is DTGVSQNPRHKITKRGQNVTFRCDPISEHNRLYWYRQTLGQGPEFLTYFQNEAQLEKSRLLSDRFSAERPKGSFSTLEIQRTEQGDSAMYLCASSSPLGTSGNTIYFGEGSWLTVV.